This T cell receptor (beta chain) stems from a study of blood T cells in healthy people across ages. With a J-beta primer mix and a sample-barcoded 5' primer, a second PCR ran 7 to 11 cycles. From the 5' RACE reads, TCRdb called clonotypes with MiXCR, one entry per CDR3 protein. The sample lists 630,000 or so distinct CDR3 sequences; approximately 30% were seen once. Between the trimmed V and J ends, which lost 0 bases and 0 bases, there was a span of 12 bases. This CDR3 has 17 amino acids. Germline CDR1 reads LNHNV; CDR2 reads YYDKDF (reference sequence). Russia was home to the donors, healthy Caucasian individuals aged about 6 to 90. RNA extraction gave at least 6 micrograms of total RNA per sample.

The receptor's source is a woman older than 75 in good health. The chain has TRBV15 and TRBJ1-5, with a possible D match to TRBD1 (5 bases). Sequenced material: blood. The CDR3 is CATSRDSIGASNQPQHF. In DNA, the CDR3 is TGTGCCACCAGCAGAGATTCCATTGGGGCTAGCAATCAGCCCCAGCATTTT.